This is a list of T cell receptor beta chains from one sample in a study of OX40 agonist ivuxolimab in advanced cancers. Data came from immunoSEQ multiplex PCR; TCRdb stores just in-frame clones and leaves some out. The sample lists tens of thousands of clones; around 83% were seen once. The source material was CD4+ or CD8+ T cells sorted from blood, sampled in a trial of the OX40 agonist ivuxolimab. The receptors were gathered from an adult with an advanced solid tumor such as melanoma, head and neck, liver or kidney cancer. Each CDR3 is given without its conserved first and last residue. A D gene is named only where the DNA matches it firmly.

D: TRBD2; V: TRBV9; J: NA; CDR3: ASTQGLASPDEQY
D: NA; V: TRBV7-2; J: TRBJ2-1; CDR3: ASSLYRDFSYNEQF
D: NA; V: TRBV30; J: TRBJ2-5; CDR3: ACTLTGATTQY
D: NA; V: TRBV7-9; J: TRBJ1-6; CDR3: ASTTDSLGNSPLH
D: NA; V: TRBV6-5; J: TRBJ2-5; CDR3: ASSYRTQGWQETQY
D: NA; V: TRBV27; J: TRBJ1-6; CDR3: ASKTGNSPLH
D: TRBD1; V: TRBV6-1; J: TRBJ2-7; CDR3: ASWSQGEYPYEQY
D: NA; V: TRBV9; J: TRBJ1-4; CDR3: ASSVGGRRTTNEKLF
D: NA; V: TRBV4-1; J: TRBJ1-4; CDR3: ASSQVAGVEKLF
D: TRBD2; V: TRBV18; J: TRBJ2-7; CDR3: ASSRGTSGEIDEQY
D: TRBD1; V: TRBV11-2; J: TRBJ1-5; CDR3: ASSLAGGAYQPQH
D: NA; V: TRBV7-2; J: TRBJ2-7; CDR3: ASSLLVAYEQY
D: TRBD1; V: TRBV4-3; J: TRBJ2-7; CDR3: ASSQDTGGLGYEQY
D: TRBD2; V: TRBV5-1; J: TRBJ2-5; CDR3: ASSLTSGGAFQETQY
D: TRBD1; V: TRBV7-9; J: TRBJ2-7; CDR3: ASSLSQGQGLYEQY
D: TRBD2; V: TRBV6-6; J: TRBJ2-3; CDR3: ASTQAGEDTQY
D: NA; V: TRBV6-1; J: TRBJ1-1; CDR3: ASRSREAF
D: NA; V: TRBV30; J: TRBJ1-1; CDR3: AWTQDFGGEAF
D: TRBD2; V: TRBV7-8; J: TRBJ2-2; CDR3: ASSSRRLASGELF
D: TRBD2; V: TRBV2; J: TRBJ2-1; CDR3: ASSLAGGPYNEQF
D: NA; V: TRBV5-4; J: TRBJ1-2; CDR3: ASSLVEDAVYGYT
D: NA; V: TRBV7-9; J: TRBJ1-4; CDR3: ASSLANTGKINEKLF
D: NA; V: TRBV18; J: TRBJ1-3; CDR3: ASSPGQLGNTIY
D: NA; V: TRBV19; J: TRBJ2-3; CDR3: ASRQTGSDPDTQY
D: NA; V: TRBV5-4; J: TRBJ2-2; CDR3: ASSPQGTGELF
D: NA; V: TRBV9; J: TRBJ2-2; CDR3: ASSRVMNTGELF
D: NA; V: TRBV9; J: TRBJ2-5; CDR3: ASSVEGGGETQY
D: NA; V: TRBV27; J: TRBJ2-1; CDR3: ASRTPGEGNEQF
D: TRBD2; V: TRBV10-3; J: TRBJ2-1; CDR3: AISESWGTSGPEQF
D: NA; V: TRBV30; J: TRBJ2-6; CDR3: AWSVGGRPSGANVLT
D: NA; V: TRBV7-9; J: TRBJ2-1; CDR3: ASTASGNNEQF
D: NA; V: TRBV7-8; J: TRBJ2-7; CDR3: ASSLWKETYEQY
D: NA; V: TRBV28; J: TRBJ1-2; CDR3: ASRLGALYGYT
D: TRBD1; V: TRBV5-1; J: TRBJ1-1; CDR3: ASSQDRGDGNTEAF
D: NA; V: TRBV4-1; J: TRBJ1-1; CDR3: ASSPRGGTPNTEAF
D: TRBD1; V: TRBV5-8; J: TRBJ2-2; CDR3: ASSLGDRFTGELF
D: TRBD1; V: TRBV6-5; J: TRBJ2-3; CDR3: ASSYSRDRVGHTQY
D: TRBD1; V: TRBV27; J: TRBJ2-7; CDR3: ASSPWDSSYEQY
D: TRBD1; V: TRBV28; J: TRBJ1-2; CDR3: ASSSPTGINHGYT
D: NA; V: TRBV30; J: TRBJ2-7; CDR3: AWSEPGTYEQY
D: NA; V: TRBV6-5; J: TRBJ1-5; CDR3: ASSESINQPQH
D: NA; V: TRBV5-5; J: TRBJ1-1; CDR3: ASSLEGTNTEAF
D: TRBD2; V: TRBV27; J: TRBJ2-1; CDR3: ASSYLGGAYNEQF